These T cell receptor beta chains were read from a single sample in a study of T cells after yellow fever vaccination. Each CDR3 protein gets one entry after TCRdb re-called the 5' RACE reads with MiXCR. The sample carries 150,000 to 200,000 distinct CDR3 sequences, 9.3% recorded once. The sequencing used CD8+ T cells sorted from PBMCs, collected 45 days after the yellow fever booster vaccination. These receptors all come from a man younger than 35 who received the YFV17D yellow fever vaccine. The CDR3 runs from the conserved cysteine through the conserved F or W. The D gene is left open where the match is weak. A row's size may be missing; if present it is once, few, many or a size class.

>many|TRBV6-2/TRBV6-3|.|TRBJ1-5
CASSTWGLAQPQHF
TGTGCCAGCAGTACGTGGGGGCTAGCTCAGCCCCAGCATTTT
>.|TRBV7-9|.|TRBJ2-2
CASSPPSTAPGELFF
TGTGCCAGCAGCCCTCCCTCAACAGCGCCCGGGGAGCTGTTTTTT
>.|TRBV7-8|.|TRBJ2-1
CASSPGGREKQFF
TGTGCCAGCAGCCCAGGAGGCCGAGAAAAGCAGTTCTTC
>few|TRBV7-2|.|TRBJ2-1
CASSLGRVGYNEQFF
TGTGCCAGCAGCTTAGGCCGGGTTGGTTACAATGAGCAGTTCTTC
>.|TRBV4-1|.|TRBJ2-7
CASSQDRQGLTYEQYF
TGCGCCAGCAGCCAAGATCGGCAGGGGTTAACCTACGAGCAGTACTTC
>few|TRBV6-5|.|TRBJ1-2
CASSPDTYGYTF
TGTGCCAGCAGCCCGGACACCTATGGCTACACCTTC
>.|TRBV19|.|TRBJ1-1
CASSNFRGSMNTEAFF
TGTGCCAGTAGTAATTTTCGAGGCAGCATGAACACTGAAGCTTTCTTT
>many|TRBV5-1|.|TRBJ2-2
CASSLAGTGELFF
TGTGCCAGCAGCTTGGCGGGGACCGGGGAGCTGTTTTTT
>.|TRBV6-5|.|TRBJ2-1
CASSYSVYNEQFF
TGTGCCAGCAGTTACTCCGTCTACAATGAGCAGTTCTTC
>.|TRBV24-1|TRBD2|TRBJ2-1
CATSDLLAGKGNEQFF
TGTGCCACCAGTGACCTACTAGCGGGGAAGGGGAATGAGCAGTTCTTC
>.|TRBV4-1|.|TRBJ2-5
CASSPREWQQETQYF
TGCGCCAGCAGCCCTCGGGAGTGGCAGCAAGAGACCCAGTACTTC
>.|TRBV20-1|.|TRBJ2-1
CSAREFGVYNEQFF
TGCAGTGCTAGAGAGTTCGGGGTTTACAATGAGCAGTTCTTC
>few|TRBV9|.|TRBJ2-7
CASSGQSFGEQYF
TGTGCCAGCAGCGGACAGTCCTTCGGCGAGCAGTACTTC
>.|TRBV7-2|TRBD1|TRBJ2-3
CASSSVDRVGPGDTQYF
TGTGCCAGCAGCTCCGTAGACAGGGTGGGGCCCGGAGATACGCAGTATTTT
>.|TRBV7-3|TRBD2|TRBJ2-3
CASSLGAGRTDTQYF
TGTGCCAGCAGCTTGGGAGCGGGACGAACAGATACGCAGTATTTT
>.|TRBV4-1|.|TRBJ1-2
CASSHPAQSGNYGYTF
TGCGCCAGCAGCCACCCGGCGCAGAGCGGGAACTATGGCTACACCTTC
>.|TRBV6-2/TRBV6-3|TRBD2|TRBJ2-1
CASSTGGDGDNEQFF
TGTGCCAGCAGTACCGGGGGGGACGGAGACAATGAGCAGTTCTTC
>few|TRBV4-1|.|TRBJ1-5
CASSQGEGDPGNQPQHF
TGCGCCAGCAGCCAAGGGGAGGGCGATCCAGGCAATCAGCCCCAGCATTTT
>few|TRBV5-1|TRBD2|TRBJ2-1
CASSTGTSGHNEQFF
TGCGCCAGCAGCACCGGGACTAGCGGCCACAATGAGCAGTTCTTC
>many|TRBV11-3|TRBD2|TRBJ2-1
CASSKGLAGGIIEQFF
TGTGCCAGCAGCAAGGGGCTAGCGGGGGGCATCATTGAGCAGTTCTTC
>few|TRBV4-3|.|TRBJ2-3
CASSQESRGGQYF
TGCGCCAGCAGCCAAGAAAGCCGGGGTGGGCAGTATTTT
>.|TRBV12-3/TRBV12-4|.|TRBJ2-7
CASSLLPPRALESEQYF
TGTGCCAGCAGTTTACTCCCGCCCCGGGCTCTAGAAAGTGAGCAGTACTTC
>many|TRBV7-9|.|TRBJ1-1
CASSHGGTEAFF
TGTGCCAGCAGCCACGGGGGAACTGAAGCTTTCTTT
>.|TRBV9|TRBD1|TRBJ1-2
CASSVEPETGPGYTF
TGTGCCAGCAGCGTAGAGCCGGAGACAGGGCCCGGCTACACCTTC
>few|TRBV12-3/TRBV12-4|TRBD2|TRBJ2-5
CASSLETSGGRETQYF
TGTGCCAGCAGTTTGGAGACTAGCGGGGGTAGGGAGACCCAGTACTTC
>.|TRBV7-9|.|TRBJ1-1
CASSRESSGSEAFF
TGTGCCAGCAGCAGGGAGAGTTCTGGCTCTGAAGCTTTCTTT
>few|TRBV6-5|.|TRBJ1-1
CASSRRKMNTEAFF
TGTGCCAGCAGTCGCAGAAAAATGAACACTGAAGCTTTCTTT
>.|TRBV5-1|.|TRBJ1-1
CASSPPRQTNTEAFF
TGCGCCAGCAGCCCTCCTCGACAGACGAACACTGAAGCTTTCTTT
>.|TRBV7-9|.|TRBJ2-7
CASSPAGFSPWGQYF
TGTGCCAGCAGCCCCGCGGGGTTCTCCCCCTGGGGGCAGTACTTC
>few|TRBV6-5|TRBD1|TRBJ1-2
CASSYSRQGRLDGYTF
TGTGCCAGCAGTTACTCCCGACAGGGGAGACTGGATGGCTACACCTTC
>.|TRBV27|TRBD1|TRBJ2-6
CATGTGTGANVLTF
TGTGCCACCGGGACAGGGACTGGGGCCAACGTCCTGACTTTC
>.|TRBV9|.|TRBJ2-2
CASGPGGTGELFF
TGTGCCAGCGGTCCTGGCGGCACCGGGGAGCTGTTTTTT
>.|TRBV5-5|TRBD1|TRBJ1-4
CASRIRDRGEKLFF
TGTGCCAGCAGAATCCGGGACAGGGGGGAAAAACTGTTTTTT
>.|TRBV20-1|.|TRBJ2-7
CSARESEVAYEQYF
TGCAGTGCTAGAGAGTCGGAGGTAGCCTACGAGCAGTACTTC
>few|TRBV4-1|TRBD1|TRBJ1-5
CASSQVGARGGNQPQHF
TGCGCCAGCAGCCAAGTAGGGGCCAGGGGGGGAAATCAGCCCCAGCATTTT
>once|TRBV6-5|TRBD2|TRBJ2-3
CASRRMGGGSTDTQYF
TGTGCCAGCAGGAGGATGGGCGGGGGTAGCACAGATACGCAGTATTTT
>few|TRBV18|TRBD1|TRBJ2-7
CASSPQPGTGQGEQYF
TGTGCCAGCTCCCCTCAACCCGGGACAGGGCAGGGCGAGCAGTACTTC
>.|TRBV6-1|.|TRBJ1-4
CASSDLGDSNEKLFF
TGTGCCAGCAGTGACCTTGGGGATTCGAATGAAAAACTGTTTTTT
>.|TRBV7-9|.|TRBJ1-6
CASSEHPSSYNSPLHF
TGTGCCAGCAGCGAACACCCGAGCTCCTATAATTCACCCCTCCACTTT
>few|TRBV6-5|TRBD1|TRBJ2-7
CATHRQGANEQYF
TGTGCCACCCACAGACAGGGGGCTAACGAGCAGTACTTC
>many|TRBV27|.|TRBJ1-5
CASRATGFNQPQHF
TGTGCCAGCAGAGCGACGGGCTTCAATCAGCCCCAGCATTTT
>few|TRBV27|.|TRBJ1-6
CASSLYKSSYNSPLHF
TGTGCCAGCAGTTTATACAAGAGCTCCTATAATTCACCCCTCCACTTT
>.|TRBV9|.|TRBJ1-1
CASSVGGAAEAFF
TGTGCCAGCAGCGTAGGTGGGGCCGCTGAAGCTTTCTTT